This T cell receptor (beta chain) emerged from a study of T cells after yellow fever vaccination. Overall study: SMART-Seq v4 Ultra Low Input prepared libraries from low-cell fractions. General observations from the study: Clonotype sharing between CD4 and CD8 compartments was small.

This clonotype was found many times. Antigen: not known. CDR1 is PRHDT, CDR2 FYEKMQ, per germline (reference sequence). This CDR3 spans 17 amino acids. V lost 5 bases to trimming and J lost 5 bases, with 25 bases between them. UMIs and a universal primer site were added when TCR cDNA was made by 5'RACE template switching. TCRdb called the 5' RACE reads again in MiXCR, with one record for every CDR3 protein. Of tens of thousands of distinct CDR3 sequences listed, more than 5.5% were seen once; the top ten hold approximately 30%. The receptor comes from a man between 18 and 29 years old who received the YFV17D yellow fever vaccine. The chain couples TRBV13 to TRBJ2-7; D could derive from TRBD1 or TRBD2 (5 bases each). Sequencing used CD8+ T cells sorted from PBMCs, obtained 9 to 10 days after the first yellow fever vaccination. The CDR3 region has the DNA TGTGCCAGCAGCCCCGGGGCCGTAGGGTCCACAAGCGACGAGCAGTACTTC. Translating it yields CASSPGAVGSTSDEQYF.